These T cell receptor beta chains were read from a single sample in a study of cytomegalovirus exposure and HLA in healthy donors. The protocol was immunoSEQ multiplex PCR, while the TCRdb copy is restricted to in-frame clones and leaves out a portion. This repertoire shows approximately 190,000 clones, 60% to 80% found once; its top ten account for roughly 2.1%. Sequences were obtained from PBMCs. The receptors stem from a woman in her twenties or thirties in good health and CMV-seropositive. Both conserved end residues are part of each CDR3. A D gene is named only where the DNA matches it firmly. Clone size, where shown, is once, few, many, or a class for clones that have expanded.

d_call	clone_size	v_call	j_call	cdr3_nt	cdr3_aa
TRBD1	NA	TRBV28	TRBJ1-2	TGTGCCAGCAGTTTACCCGGACAGGCCCTTTATGGCTACACCTTC	CASSLPGQALYGYTF
TRBD2	NA	TRBV4-1	TRBJ2-5	TGCGCCAGCAGCGTGCGGGGGGCCCTGTACCAAGAGACCCAGTACTTC	CASSVRGALYQETQYF
NA	NA	TRBV28	TRBJ2-5	TGTGCCAGCAGTTTATGGGGGCGAGGACAAGAGACCCAGTACTTC	CASSLWGRGQETQYF
NA	NA	TRBV5-1	TRBJ1-5	TGCGCCAGCAGCTCCGGACAGAGGGATCAGCCCCAGCATTTT	CASSSGQRDQPQHF
NA	NA	TRBV11-2	TRBJ1-1	TGTGCCAGCAGCTTAGTCCTCGGGCTTCGGGGGAACACTGAAGCTTTCTTT	CASSLVLGLRGNTEAFF
TRBD1	NA	TRBV5-1	TRBJ1-3	TGCGCCAGCAGCCCCGTCCCAGGGGGTTCTGGAAACACCATATATTTT	CASSPVPGGSGNTIYF
NA	NA	TRBV5-1	TRBJ1-5	TGCGCCAGCAGCTTCAGTCCCGGGGTAACCCAGCATTTT	CASSFSPGVTQHF
NA	NA	TRBV4-3	TRBJ1-6	TGCGCCAGCAGCCACGGGACAAATTCACCCCTCCACTTT	CASSHGTNSPLHF
NA	NA	TRBV28	TRBJ2-7	TGTGCCAGCAGTACCCCGGGCGAGCAGTACTTC	CASSTPGEQYF
TRBD2	NA	TRBV27	TRBJ2-5	TGTGCCAGCAGTTTTTGGACTAGCGGGATAGAGACCCAGTACTTC	CASSFWTSGIETQYF
NA	NA	TRBV5-6	TRBJ1-2	TGTGCCAGCAGCCTAATACCAACAGGGTTCGATAACTATGGCTACACCTTC	CASSLIPTGFDNYGYTF
TRBD1	NA	TRBV9	TRBJ1-2	TGTGCCAGCAGCGAGGCCGGGACAGGGCTCAACTATGGCTACACCTTC	CASSEAGTGLNYGYTF
NA	NA	TRBV5-5	TRBJ2-7	TGTGCCAGCAGCCCCGACCGGGTAAGGTACGAGCAGTACTTC	CASSPDRVRYEQYF
NA	once	TRBV6-6	TRBJ1-1	TGTGCCAGCCCCAACGACAGGAACACTGAAGCTTTCTTT	CASPNDRNTEAFF
NA	NA	TRBV2	TRBJ1-4	TGTGCCAGCATCTTACGTGGATGGGGGGGCCGTGAAAAACTGTTTTTT	CASILRGWGGREKLFF
NA	NA	TRBV7-2	TRBJ1-1	TGTGCCAGCAGCGTATTGCGAGGCGGGGAAGCTTTCTTT	CASSVLRGGEAFF
NA	NA	TRBV6-5	TRBJ1-2	TGTGCCAGCAGTTACTCCCGGGGGGGCTCCTATGGCTACACCTTC	CASSYSRGGSYGYTF
TRBD2	NA	TRBV6-1	TRBJ2-3	TGTGCCAGCAGTGCTCTAGCGGGAACTAGCACAGATACGCAGTATTTT	CASSALAGTSTDTQYF
TRBD1	NA	TRBV5-1	TRBJ2-7	TGCGCCAGCAGCTTGGTGGACAGGGACGAGCAGTACTTC	CASSLVDRDEQYF
NA	few	TRBV4-2	TRBJ1-5	TGTGCCAGCAGCCGGGCCGGTGAGCCCCAGCATTTT	CASSRAGEPQHF
TRBD1	NA	TRBV7-9	TRBJ2-1	TGTGCCAGCAGCTTAGATTTCGGGACAGGGGCGAATGAGCAGTTCTTC	CASSLDFGTGANEQFF
TRBD1	few	TRBV6-1	TRBJ1-4	TGTGCCAGCAGTGGGGACAGGGCGAGACTTTCGGAACTGTTTTTT	CASSGDRARLSELFF
TRBD1	NA	TRBV4-2	TRBJ1-4	TGTGCCAGCAGCCAAGTACCTCCGACAGGGTACGAAAAACTGTTTTTT	CASSQVPPTGYEKLFF
TRBD2	NA	TRBV29-1	TRBJ2-3	TGCAGCGTTGAAGATCGGCTAGCGGGGGTCACAGATACGCAGTATTTT	CSVEDRLAGVTDTQYF
TRBD1	few	TRBV18	TRBJ1-2	TGTGCCAGCTCACGGGCCGGGACAGGGTATGGCTACACCTTC	CASSRAGTGYGYTF
NA	NA	TRBV25-1	TRBJ2-1	TGTGCCAGCAGTGAGTCGTCGGGGCTAGGCGGGACCTACAATGAGCAGTTCTTC	CASSESSGLGGTYNEQFF
NA	NA	TRBV29-1	TRBJ2-1	TGCAGCGTTGAGCGGTCGCGGAATGAGCAGTTCTTC	CSVERSRNEQFF
TRBD1	NA	TRBV7-2	TRBJ2-5	TGTGCCAGCAGCAAAAACAGGGGCCAAGAGACCCAGTACTTC	CASSKNRGQETQYF
TRBD1	NA	TRBV4-3	TRBJ2-3	TGCGCCAGCAGCCAAGGAATGGGACAGGGGTCGAGGGATACGCAGTATTTT	CASSQGMGQGSRDTQYF
NA	NA	TRBV28	TRBJ1-1	TGTGCCAGCAGCCGACACGAAGCGGGGAAGGGTGAAGCTTTCTTT	CASSRHEAGKGEAFF
NA	NA	TRBV2	TRBJ1-1	TGTGCCAGCAGTGCACAGGGATTCCAAGCTTTCTTT	CASSAQGFQAFF
TRBD2	NA	TRBV6-5	TRBJ2-7	TGTGCCAGCAGCCCCCTTACTAGCGGGGACGACGAGCAGTACTTC	CASSPLTSGDDEQYF
TRBD1	NA	TRBV2	TRBJ2-7	TGTGCCAGCAGTGCGGACAGGGGATACGAGCAGTACTTC	CASSADRGYEQYF
NA	NA	TRBV7-2	TRBJ2-5	TGTGCCAGCAGCTTATTACGGGGGGCCCAAGAGACCCAGTACTTC	CASSLLRGAQETQYF
NA	NA	TRBV5-6	TRBJ1-5	TGTGCCAGCAGCTTGAAGGGCAGGGGAAGTAATCAGCCCCAGCATTTT	CASSLKGRGSNQPQHF
NA	NA	TRBV6-6	TRBJ1-3	TGTGCCACCGCCTTAGATGGCTCTGGAAACACCATATATTTT	CATALDGSGNTIYF
TRBD2	NA	TRBV19	TRBJ2-7	TGTGCCAGTAGTGCCCGGGGGACTAGCGGGACCTCCTACGAGCAGTACTTC	CASSARGTSGTSYEQYF
TRBD1	NA	TRBV7-2	TRBJ1-2	TGTGCCAGCTTACAGGGGAAAGGATACTATGGCTACACCTTC	CASLQGKGYYGYTF
TRBD1	NA	TRBV7-3	TRBJ2-2	TGTGCCAGCAGCTTAAACGCTGGCATGGGACAGGGACCCACCGGGGAGCTGTTTTTT	CASSLNAGMGQGPTGELFF
TRBD1	few	TRBV30	TRBJ1-1	TGTGCCTGGAGACAGGGGACGGCGCGGATGAACACTGAAGCTTTCTTT	CAWRQGTARMNTEAFF
TRBD1	NA	TRBV18	TRBJ1-2	TGTGCCAGCTCACCTACGGGACAGGAGGGCTATGGCTACACCTTC	CASSPTGQEGYGYTF
TRBD1	NA	TRBV4-3	TRBJ1-1	TGCGCCAGCAGCCAAGATCGGGGGACAGGGAACACTGAAGCTTTCTTT	CASSQDRGTGNTEAFF